This T cell receptor (beta chain) was profiled in a study of neurological immune-mediated disorders. Germline CDR1 and CDR2: SGHAT and FQDESV (reference sequence). CDR3 length: 14 amino acids. V was shortened by 1 base and J by 4 bases, with 8 bases between the two germline ends. This sample's time point: technical triplicate 3. TCRdb recomputed calls from the 5' RACE reads with MiXCR, one row per CDR3 protein. In the table there are some 30,000 distinct CDR3 sequences, about 17% of which are singletons. This clonotype was counted ten times or more. The receptor was isolated from a female donor with HTLV-1-associated myelopathy (HAM/TSP). This chain links TRBV11-1 with TRBJ2-1; no clear D gene. Input material: CD4+ T cells from blood. CDR3 loop: CASSLDRAYNEQFF. CDR3 nucleotide sequence: TGTGCCAGCAGCTTAGATAGGGCATACAATGAGCAGTTCTTC.